The 28 T cell receptor beta chains presented below share a single source sample, sequenced in a study of blood T cell repertoires in COVID-19. The protocol was immunoSEQ multiplex PCR, while the TCRdb copy is restricted to in-frame clones and leaves out a portion. The sample holds about 55,000 clones, 87% seen once. The sample was peripheral blood. These receptors came from a man aged 40-49 years with COVID-19, enrolled during active disease.

The J gene is TRBJ1-3, the V gene TRBV3-1 (or the pseudogene TRBV3-2); weak D call: TRBD1 (5 bases). This CDR3 spans 15 amino acids. Germline V gives CDR1 LGHDT, CDR2 YNNKEL (reference sequence). V dropped 5 bases and J dropped 4 bases, with 15 bases sitting between them. The CDR3 DNA follows: TGTGCCAGCAGCGCCCCTGGGCGGGGGGGAAACACCATATATTTT. It specifies CASSAPGRGGNTIYF.

This clone was counted only a few times. As DNA, the CDR3 is TGTGCCAGTAGTATCGGGGGAGCCCGCTACGAGCAGTACTTC. Translation gives CASSIGGARYEQYF. V gene TRBV19 combines with J gene TRBJ2-7, with D perhaps matching TRBD2 (6 bases). Trimming cost V 3 bases and J 3 bases, with 12 bases left between them. The CDR3 sequence is 14 residues long. Germline values: CDR1 LNHDA, CDR2 SQIVND (reference sequence).

V and J are TRBV15 and TRBJ2-3; D is uncertain. The ends were cut back, 1 base at V and 1 base at J, with 15 bases in the middle. The CDR3 is 17 residues long. Germline loops: CDR1 LNHNV, CDR2 YYDKDF (reference sequence). CDR3 in DNA: TGTGCCACCAGCAGAGCCACTAATTTTCGGGGCACAGATACGCAGTATTTT. Protein: CATSRATNFRGTDTQYF.

The J gene is TRBJ2-7, the V gene TRBV14, with D perhaps TRBD1 (5 bases). This CDR3 comprises 13 residues. V was pared by 3 bases and J by 10 bases, with 16 bases between. Germline V gene sequence: CDR1 SGHDN, CDR2 FVKESK. CDR3 DNA: TGTGCCAGCAGCCAGGTCGGCACAGGCCTTCAGTACTTC. Translated, it gives CASSQVGTGLQYF.

The chain recombines TRBV15 with TRBJ1-4, with TRBD1 matching over 9 bases. Germline V CDR1 and CDR2: LNHNV, YYDKDF (reference sequence). The trim removed 1 base at V and 1 base at J, leaving 1 base unmatched. CDR3 length: 16 residues. The CDR3 DNA reads TGTGCCACCAGCAGAGGGGACAGGGAAACTAATGAAAAACTGTTTTTT. Encoded protein: CATSRGDRETNEKLFF. Combining the CDR3 with reference TRBV15 and TRBJ1-4 gives the whole variable domain DAMVIQNPRYQVTQFGKPVTLSCSQTLNHNVMYWYQQKSSQAPKLLFHYYDKDFNNEADTPDNFQSRRPNTSFCFLDIRSPGLGDTAMYLCATSRGDRETNEKLFFGSGTQLSVL.

The CDR3 nucleotides are TGTGCCAGCAGTTTAGCGGGACTAGCCGGAGAGACCCAGTACTTC. The encoded protein is CASSLAGLAGETQYF. The V call is TRBV28, the J call TRBJ2-5; 9 bases fit TRBD2. Trimming took 2 bases from V and 4 from J; bases not matched to a gene: 5. This CDR3 is 15 amino acids long. Looked up from germline, CDR1 is MDHEN and CDR2 is SYDVKM.

The V and J genes are TRBV5-1 and TRBJ2-4; 7 bases are a match to TRBD2. V lost 0 bases to trimming and J lost 7 bases; unmatched junction nucleotides: 7. Germline V gives CDR1 SGHRS, CDR2 YFSETQ. This CDR3 is 15 amino acids long. The CDR3 here is CASSLDDSGFNIQYF. As DNA, the CDR3 is TGCGCCAGCAGCTTGGATGATAGCGGGTTCAACATTCAGTACTTC.

The rearrangement uses TRBV4-1 and TRBJ2-1; D gene unclear. Germline V gene lookup returns CDR1 MGHRA and CDR2 YSYEKL. The CDR3 totals 15 residues. Trimming pared 3 bases from V and 2 bases from J, leaving 11 bases between. The CDR3 nucleotides are TGCGCCAGCAGCCAGGAGCATTATCCCTACAATGAGCAGTTCTTC. Translated, it gives CASSQEHYPYNEQFF.

J is TRBJ2-7 and V is TRBV7-2, with TRBD1 matching 7 bases. The trim removed 5 bases at V and 5 bases at J, leaving 12 bases unmatched. This CDR3 comprises 15 residues. CDR1 SGHTA and CDR2 FQGNSA come from the germline V gene. CDR3 nucleotide sequence: TGTGCCAGCAGCATGCCGGGACAGATTCGCCACGAGCAGTACTTC. Translated, it gives CASSMPGQIRHEQYF.

This clone showed up just once. The chain carries TRBV11-1 and TRBJ2-5; TRBD2 is a possible D gene (5 bases). V was trimmed by 5 bases and J by 4 bases, leaving 14 bases between them. Germline CDR1 reads SGHAT; CDR2 reads FQDESV (reference sequence). The length of the CDR3 is 14 residues. CDR3 coding DNA: TGTGCCAGCAGCCCCCAGCGGAGAGGAGAGACCCAGTACTTC. Its translation: CASSPQRRGETQYF.

The V call is TRBV2, the J call TRBJ2-6; 8 bases agree with TRBD1. Looked up from germline, CDR1 is SNHLY and CDR2 is FYNNEI. The CDR3 has 19 residues. J gave up 4 bases and V 8 bases, and 19 bases lay outside the gene matches. The CDR3 loop is CASGTGTGGWVAGANVLTF. The DNA for the CDR3 is TGTGCCAGCGGCACCGGGACAGGCGGCTGGGTCGCGGGGGCCAACGTCCTGACTTTC. Full variable domain (outside the CDR3, taken from reference TRBV2 and TRBJ2-6): EPEVTQTPSHQVTQMGQEVILRCVPISNHLYFYWYRQILGQKVEFLVSFYNNEISEKSEIFDDQFSVERPDGSNFTLKIRSTKLEDSAMYFCASGTGTGGWVAGANVLTFGAGSRLTVL.

The chain links TRBV14 to TRBJ2-7, with D perhaps matching TRBD2 (6 bases). Germline assignment: CDR1 SGHDN and CDR2 FVKESK. This CDR3 is built from 15 residues. Trimming removed 8 bases from V and 7 bases from J, with 24 bases in between. The CDR3 here is CASARDCTPSCEQYF. CDR3 sequence (DNA): TGTGCCAGCGCAAGGGACTGTACCCCCTCCTGTGAGCAGTACTTC.

In this sample, this clone turned up a few times. The chain joins TRBV27 to TRBJ2-7; 12 bases match TRBD1. CDR1 and CDR2 from the germline V gene are MNHEY and SMNVEV (reference sequence). The CDR3 is made up of 14 amino acids. Unmatched junction bases numbered 6, after V lost 5 bases and J lost 7 bases. The CDR3 DNA sequence: TGTGCCAGCAGTCCAGGGACAGGGGGCAAGGAGCAGTACTTC. It is translated as CASSPGTGGKEQYF.

The chain has TRBV11-3 and TRBJ1-1; 10 bases fit TRBD1. The CDR3 contains 15 residues. Germline CDR1 and CDR2: SGHNT and YENEEA. V shed 4 bases, J shed 4 bases, and the junction held 6 bases outside the gene matches. CDR3: CASSSGQGLSTEAFF. The CDR3 nucleotides read TGTGCCAGCAGCTCGGGACAGGGGTTGAGCACTGAAGCTTTCTTT.

This clone was seen only once. The V gene is TRBV30, the J gene TRBJ1-5; tentative D call: TRBD1 (5 bases). V lost 4 bases and J 5 bases, leaving 15 bases between the germline ends. CDR3 length: 14 amino acids. CDR1 GTSNPN and CDR2 SVGIG come from the germline V gene (reference sequence). CDR3 in DNA: TGTGCCTGGAACAGGCCAGGGCAGGATCAGCCCCAGCATTTT. It codes for CAWNRPGQDQPQHF.

J is TRBJ1-2 and V is TRBV15; D not certain. The CDR3 runs to 14 residues. Germline V gene lookup returns CDR1 LNHNV and CDR2 YYDKDF (reference sequence). Trimming shortened V by 8 bases and J by 4 bases, and 17 bases separated the two germline ends. CDR3 region: CATHKGGGPYGYTF. The CDR3 region has the DNA TGTGCCACCCATAAGGGAGGAGGCCCCTATGGCTACACCTTC.

The V gene is TRBV11-2, the J gene TRBJ2-5; D remains ambiguous. The V gene's germline CDR1 is SGHAT and CDR2 FQNNGV. V lost 4 bases, J lost 4 bases, and 4 bases lay in between. This CDR3 has 11 residues. The CDR3: CASSSGETQYF. CDR3 coding DNA: TGTGCCAGCAGCTCCGGAGAGACCCAGTACTTC.

This chain joins TRBV6-5 and TRBJ1-5; TRBD1 agrees at 7 bases. V trimming: 5 bases; J trimming: 7 bases; junction bases outside the gene matches: 8. CDR3 length: 14 amino acids. Germline CDR1 is MNHEY and CDR2 is SVGAGI. The CDR3 nucleotides read TGTGCCAGCAGTCCTGCAGGGGGAGAACAGCCCCAGCATTTT. Its translation is CASSPAGGEQPQHF.

The rearrangement uses TRBV3-1 (or the pseudogene TRBV3-2) and TRBJ2-5; 10 bases agree with TRBD2. CDR1 LGHDT and CDR2 YNNKEL come from the germline V gene (reference sequence). After removal of 4 bases from V and 4 bases from J, the junction contained 12 bases not matched to a gene. The CDR3 contains 17 residues. The CDR3 here is CASSPYDASGSRETQYF. CDR3 nucleotide sequence: TGTGCCAGCAGCCCCTATGACGCTAGCGGGAGTCGAGAGACCCAGTACTTC.

This clone was seen only once. The DNA for the CDR3 is TGTGCCAGCAGCGAAAGCGGGAGAGGAGCAGATACGCAGTATTTT. Its protein is CASSESGRGADTQYF. This chain links TRBV9 with TRBJ2-3; the match to TRBD2 covers 8 bases. The CDR3 runs 15 residues. J gave up 4 bases and V 3 bases, and 7 bases lay outside the gene matches. The germline V gene has CDR1 SGDLS and CDR2 YYNGEE.

A word on this clone: Mismatch with germline at one junction end may stem from a read error. The chain is built from TRBV20-1 and TRBJ2-1, with TRBD2 matching over 9 bases. This CDR3 region has 11 residues. Germline CDR1 reads DFQATT; CDR2 reads SNEGSKA (reference sequence). CDR3 coding DNA: TGCAGTGCTAGAGCGGCGGGGGGGGCCCTCTTC. Translated: CSARAAGGALF.

The CDR3 region is CASSTLAGKISTDTQYF. In DNA form, the CDR3 reads TGTGCCAGCAGCACCCTTGCAGGGAAAATTAGCACAGATACGCAGTATTTT. This sequence joins TRBV5-8 and TRBJ2-3; D may be TRBD1 (5 bases). Trimming shortened V by 4 bases and J by 0 bases, and 18 bases separated the two germline ends. The CDR3 is 17 amino acids. The V gene's germline CDR1 is SGHTS and CDR2 YDEGEE.

V usage is TRBV19 and J usage is TRBJ2-4; tentatively, D is TRBD2 (6 bases). V was clipped by 6 bases and J by 5 bases, with 17 bases between them. The CDR3 extends over 15 amino acids. CDR1 is LNHDA, CDR2 SQIVND, per germline (reference sequence). This CDR3 is CASRDQMGGQNIQYF. CDR3 DNA sequence: TGTGCCAGTAGGGATCAAATGGGGGGTCAAAACATTCAGTACTTC.

The chain links TRBV25-1 to TRBJ2-1, with 11 bases lining up with TRBD2. Germline values: CDR1 MGHDK, CDR2 SYGVNS. The length of the CDR3 is 16 residues. Unmatched junction bases numbered 8, after V lost 4 bases and J lost 6 bases. The DNA of the CDR3 is TGTGCCAGCAGTGTCGCCGGGACTAGCGGAACCAATGAGCAGTTCTTC. This sequence encodes CASSVAGTSGTNEQFF.

The chain employs TRBV7-8 and TRBJ2-1; a possible D gene is TRBD1 (5 bases). CDR3 length equals 14 residues. V lost 5 bases and J 2 bases, leaving 10 bases between the germline ends. The germline CDR1 and CDR2 sequences are SGHVS and FQNEAQ. The CDR3: CASSEQAAYNEQFF. The CDR3 DNA reads TGTGCCAGCAGCGAACAGGCCGCCTACAATGAGCAGTTCTTC. The full variable domain, rest sourced from reference TRBV7-8 and TRBJ2-1, is GAGVSQSPRYKVAKRGQDVALRCDPISGHVSLFWYQQALGQGPEFLTYFQNEAQLDKSGLPSDRFFAERPEGSVSTLKIQRTQQEDSAVYLCASSEQAAYNEQFFGPGTRLTVL.

V gene TRBV18 combines with J gene TRBJ1-1, with 8 bases that match TRBD1. Unmatched junction bases numbered 6, after V lost 2 bases and J lost 1 base. Per the germline V gene, CDR1 is KGHSH and CDR2 is LQKENI. The CDR3 runs 16 residues. CDR3 region: CASSPTGQGSNTEAFF. The CDR3 DNA follows: TGTGCCAGCTCACCAACTGGACAGGGCTCGAACACTGAAGCTTTCTTT. Full variable domain (missing parts from reference TRBV18 and TRBJ1-1): NAGVMQNPRHLVRRRGQEARLRCSPMKGHSHVYWYRQLPEEGLKFMVYLQKENIIDESGMPKERFSAEFPKEGPSILRIQQVVRGDSAAYFCASSPTGQGSNTEAFFGQGTRLTVV.

This sequence joins TRBV11-1 and TRBJ2-3; a weak D match, TRBD2 (5 bases). There are 13 residues in the CDR3. V shed 6 bases and J shed 4 bases, with 11 bases lying between them. In germline, CDR1 is SGHAT, CDR2 FQDESV (reference sequence). CDR3 sequence (DNA): TGTGCCAGCAGGACGGGATTCTCAGATACGCAGTATTTT. Amino acid sequence: CASRTGFSDTQYF.

This chain joins TRBV4-2 and TRBJ2-7; 8 nucleotides agree with TRBD2. Trimming at V came to 0 bases and at J to 0 bases, leaving 16 bases not matched to a gene. The CDR3 totals 20 residues. The germline gives CDR1 LGHNA, CDR2 YNFKEQ. The CDR3 DNA is TGTGCCAGCAGCCAAGAGGTTGCACAACATGGCGGGAGGAGCTCCTACGAGCAGTACTTC. Its translation: CASSQEVAQHGGRSSYEQYF.